The 19 T cell receptor beta chains below all came from one sample that was sequenced in a study of blood T cell repertoires in COVID-19. Assay: immunoSEQ multiplex PCR; the TCRdb copy retains only in-frame clones and omits some. Among about 320,000 clones listed, about 85% were seen once. Input material: PBMCs or T cells enriched from blood (not recorded which). All receptors come from a woman aged 25 to 45 who had recovered from COVID-19.

As DNA, the CDR3 is TGTGCCAGCAGCTTAATGGGCGGGGGGAACCAAGAGACCCAGTACTTC. It encodes CASSLMGGGNQETQYF. The chain has TRBV7-2 and TRBJ2-5; TRBD2 matches 8 bases. CDR3 length equals 16 residues. Germline loops: CDR1 SGHTA, CDR2 FQGNSA. The junction had 5 bases not matched to a gene; V was cut back by 2 bases and J by 0 bases.

The rearrangement joins TRBV7-2 to TRBJ1-2; D not resolved. CDR3 length equals 16 residues. V gave up 0 bases and J gave up 6 bases, with 17 bases separating them. The germline V gene has CDR1 SGHTA and CDR2 FQGNSA. Here the CDR3 reads CASSLAGRAQEDGYTF. The DNA for the CDR3 is TGTGCCAGCAGCTTAGCGGGGAGGGCCCAGGAGGATGGCTACACCTTC.

The CDR3 nucleotides read TGTGCCTGGAATAGGGGTAATCAGCCCCAGCATTTT. It is translated as CAWNRGNQPQHF. The chain is built from TRBV30 and TRBJ1-5; D is possibly TRBD1 (5 bases). Germline CDR1 GTSNPN, CDR2 SVGIG (reference sequence). This CDR3 comprises 12 residues. Deletions cut 4 bases from V and 4 bases from J, with 8 bases between.

This clone was detected only once. The gene calls are TRBV7-9 and TRBJ2-7; 8 nucleotides align to TRBD1. The V gene end was trimmed by 5 bases and the J gene end by 2 bases; junction bases not matched to a gene: 8. CDR1 and CDR2 (germline): SEHNR, FQNEAQ (reference sequence). CDR3 length equals 15 residues. CDR3 coding DNA: TGTGCCAGCAGCGGGTCGGGACAGGTGACCTACGAGCAGTACTTC. Translating gives CASSGSGQVTYEQYF.

The genes are TRBV28 and TRBJ2-7, with D possibly TRBD1 on 5 matching bases. There are 15 residues in the CDR3. V gave up 2 bases and J gave up 4 bases, with 15 bases separating them. Per germline, CDR1 MDHEN and CDR2 SYDVKM. In DNA, the CDR3 is TGTGCCAGCAGTTTACAATTAGGGGTTACGTACGAGCAGTACTTC. The encoded protein is CASSLQLGVTYEQYF.

This clone was recorded only once. This chain uses TRBV28 with TRBJ1-1; no clear D gene. The germline V gene encodes CDR1 MDHEN and CDR2 SYDVKM. V was pared by 5 bases and J by 6 bases, with 10 bases between. This CDR3 comprises 12 residues. The CDR3 sequence is CASSPPEPEAFF. In DNA form, the CDR3 reads TGTGCCAGCAGTCCCCCGGAGCCTGAAGCTTTCTTT.

The chain joins TRBV5-1 to TRBJ2-3; tentative D call: TRBD2 (7 bases). Trimming took off 4 bases at V and 5 bases at J, with 23 bases between the two ends. The V gene's germline CDR1 is SGHRS and CDR2 YFSETQ. This CDR3 spans 17 amino acids. CDR3 residues: CASSVHGGHGLRDTQYF. As DNA, the CDR3 is TGCGCCAGCAGCGTCCACGGGGGGCACGGGCTCCGAGATACGCAGTATTTT.

The chain has TRBV6-5 and TRBJ1-1; no clear D gene. V was shortened by 5 bases and J by 6 bases, with 13 bases between the two germline ends. The CDR3 runs 13 residues. The germline V gene encodes CDR1 MNHEY and CDR2 SVGAGI. The CDR3 loop reads CASSKVAAPEAFF. In nucleotides, the CDR3 is TGTGCCAGCAGTAAGGTTGCGGCCCCTGAAGCTTTCTTT.

CDR3 region: CASSYSLAGDGNNQPQHF. The CDR3 nucleotides read TGTGCCAGCAGTTACAGCCTGGCCGGGGATGGAAACAATCAGCCCCAGCATTTT. The rearrangement joins TRBV6-2 or TRBV6-3 to TRBJ1-5; no clear D gene. Trimming stripped 2 bases from V and 3 bases from J, with 20 bases between. CDR3 length: 18 amino acids. Germline-derived CDR1 and CDR2 are MNHEY and SVGEGT.

The V and J genes are TRBV30 and TRBJ1-3, with D perhaps matching TRBD1 (5 bases). V was pared by 0 bases and J by 2 bases, with 11 bases between. Germline assignment: CDR1 GTSNPN and CDR2 SVGIG (reference sequence). The CDR3 length is 15 residues. The CDR3 sequence: CAWSVAGIPGNTIYF. The DNA for the CDR3 is TGTGCCTGGAGTGTAGCAGGGATTCCTGGAAACACCATATATTTT. The complete variable domain, with remaining parts taken from reference TRBV30 and TRBJ1-3, reads SQTIHQWPATLVQPVGSPLSLECTVEGTSNPNLYWYRQAAGRGLQLLFYSVGIGQISSEVPQNLSASRPQDRQFILSSKKLLLSDSGFYLCAWSVAGIPGNTIYFGEGSWLTVV.

The rearrangement links TRBV19 to TRBJ1-5, with D perhaps matching TRBD1 (5 bases). The CDR3 consists of 12 residues. The germline gives CDR1 LNHDA, CDR2 SQIVND (reference sequence). V dropped 7 bases and J dropped 6 bases, with 10 bases sitting between them. CDR3 coding DNA: TGTGCCAGTACCCAGGGTTTTCAGCCCCAGCATTTT. Encoded protein: CASTQGFQPQHF.

The chain links TRBV9 to TRBJ1-1; TRBD1 matches at 7 bases. In germline, CDR1 is SGDLS, CDR2 YYNGEE. The J segment lost 5 bases and the V segment lost 3 bases, leaving 13 bases of the junction unmatched. This CDR3 comprises 16 residues. The CDR3 sequence: CASSGSVDRVQTEAFF. The DNA of the CDR3 is TGTGCCAGCAGCGGGAGCGTTGACAGGGTCCAAACTGAAGCTTTCTTT.

V usage is TRBV6-5 and J usage is TRBJ2-2; D is unclear. The germline V and J ends were trimmed by 6 bases and 3 bases, with 5 bases remaining between them. This CDR3 is built from 12 residues. Germline V CDR1 and CDR2: MNHEY, SVGAGI. As DNA, the CDR3 is TGTGCCAGCAGAATAGACACCGGGGAGCTGTTTTTT. As protein: CASRIDTGELFF.

The chain joins TRBV5-6 to TRBJ1-2; 9 bases map to TRBD1. The CDR3 sequence is 13 residues long. Germline CDR1 reads SGHDT; CDR2 reads YYEEEE. V shed 4 bases and J 6 bases; nucleotides not matched to a gene: 4. The CDR3 bases are TGTGCCAGCAGCCAAACAGGGGGCGATGGCTACACCTTC. It specifies CASSQTGGDGYTF.

The genes are TRBV9 and TRBJ2-3; TRBD2 matches at 11 bases. The J segment lost 1 base and the V segment lost 3 bases, leaving 7 bases of the junction unmatched. The CDR3 spans 17 residues. Germline V gene lookup returns CDR1 SGDLS and CDR2 YYNGEE. The CDR3 DNA follows: TGTGCCAGCAGCGAGCGAGCGACTAGCGGGGGCACAGATACGCAGTATTTT. This codes for CASSERATSGGTDTQYF.

The V call is TRBV7-9, the J call TRBJ1-6, with TRBD1 matching 9 bases. CDR3 length equals 13 residues. Unmatched junction bases numbered 2, after V lost 4 bases and J lost 10 bases. Looked up from germline, CDR1 is SEHNR and CDR2 is FQNEAQ (reference sequence). The CDR3: CASSWDRESPLHF. The DNA for the CDR3 is TGTGCCAGCAGCTGGGACAGGGAATCACCCCTCCACTTT. Filled out from reference TRBV7-9 and TRBJ1-6, the complete variable domain reads DTGVSQNPRHKITKRGQNVTFRCDPISEHNRLYWYRQTLGQGPEFLTYFQNEAQLEKSRLLSDRFSAERPKGSFSTLEIQRTEQGDSAMYLCASSWDRESPLHFGNGTRLTVT.

This clone was found a few times. This rearrangement joins TRBV12-3 or TRBV12-4 to TRBJ1-2, with 8 bases matching TRBD1. J lost 7 bases, V lost 5 bases, and 3 bases had no gene match. This CDR3 has 12 residues. CDR3: CASSATGAGYTF. CDR3 nucleotides: TGTGCCAGCAGTGCGACAGGGGCTGGCTACACCTTC.

This chain links TRBV29-1 with TRBJ1-2, with 8 bases lining up with TRBD1. With V trimmed by 4 bases and J by 8 bases, 9 bases remained unmatched. The CDR3 has 13 residues. From germline, CDR1 is SQVTM and CDR2 ANQGSEA. CDR3 sequence (DNA): TGCAGCGTTGTAGGTCAGGGGGCAGACGGCTACACCTTC. Protein product: CSVVGQGADGYTF.

CDR3 sequence (DNA): TGTGCCACCCAGGGACAGGGCATCTACGAGCAGTACTTC. This sequence encodes CATQGQGIYEQYF. The rearrangement uses TRBV6-5 and TRBJ2-7, with 9 bases lining up with TRBD1. Germline CDR1 and CDR2: MNHEY and SVGAGI. The CDR3 runs 13 residues. V lost 10 bases to trimming and J lost 3 bases; unmatched junction nucleotides: 7.